These 21 T cell receptor beta chains came from one sample sequenced in a study of patients and donors after allogeneic stem cell transplantation. TCRdb reprocessed the RT-PCR reads with MiXCR, giving one entry per CDR3 protein. Of 70,000 or so distinct CDR3 sequences listed, 26% are singletons. Sequenced sample: blood, either unsorted or a sorted T cell fraction (not recorded which). The receptors derive from a human donor who was either an allogeneic HSCT recipient or a stem cell or donor lymphocyte infusion donor (not recorded which). It is not recorded whose cells these are; they may come from a transplant donor.

This clonotype was counted only a few times. The V and J genes are TRBV2 and TRBJ1-5, with 7 bases matching TRBD1. The CDR3 is 15 residues long. Germline V CDR1 and CDR2: SNHLY, FYNNEI. Trimming at V came to 5 bases and at J to 5 bases, leaving 9 bases not matched to a gene. CDR3 sequence: CASSFDRAFYQPQHF. The CDR3 DNA sequence: TGTGCCAGCAGTTTCGACAGGGCTTTCTATCAGCCCCAGCATTTT. Complete variable domain (other parts from reference TRBV2 and TRBJ1-5): EPEVTQTPSHQVTQMGQEVILRCVPISNHLYFYWYRQILGQKVEFLVSFYNNEISEKSEIFDDQFSVERPDGSNFTLKIRSTKLEDSAMYFCASSFDRAFYQPQHFGDGTRLSIL.

In its sample, this clonotype was seen once. V usage is TRBV11-2 and J usage is TRBJ2-2; D is perhaps TRBD2 (5 bases). This CDR3 region has 16 residues. V lost 0 bases and J lost 5, with 13 bases in between. Germline values: CDR1 SGHAT, CDR2 FQNNGV. This chain's CDR3 is CASSLDQLVATGELFF. The DNA of the CDR3 is TGTGCCAGCAGCTTAGATCAACTAGTAGCGACCGGGGAGCTGTTTTTT. Full variable domain (rest looked up from reference TRBV11-2 and TRBJ2-2): EAGVAQSPRYKIIEKRQSVAFWCNPISGHATLYWYQQILGQGPKLLIQFQNNGVVDDSQLPKDRFSAERLKGVDSTLKIQPAKLEDSAVYLCASSLDQLVATGELFFGEGSRLTVL.

V gene TRBV12-3 or TRBV12-4 combines with J gene TRBJ1-2, with 9 bases fitting TRBD1. V shed 4 bases and J 4 bases; nucleotides not matched to a gene: 7. This CDR3 is 15 amino acids long. The CDR3 DNA reads TGTGCCAGCAGTTACACAGGGGGCGCCGGCTATGGCTACACCTTC. It is translated as CASSYTGGAGYGYTF.

The chain is built from TRBV14 and TRBJ2-1; D is unresolved. V was pared by 4 bases and J by 6 bases, with 7 bases between. This CDR3 is 12 amino acids long. Germline V gene data show CDR1 as SGHDN and CDR2 as FVKESK. CDR3 coding DNA: TGTGCCAGCAGCCCCAGACCCAATGAGCAGTTCTTC. Residues: CASSPRPNEQFF.

In its sample, this clonotype was seen a few times. The chain uses TRBV6-5 and TRBJ2-7; a weak D match, TRBD1 (5 bases). V lost 2 bases and J 0 bases, leaving 11 bases between the germline ends. The CDR3 runs to 15 residues. The germline gives CDR1 MNHEY, CDR2 SVGAGI. The CDR3 here is CASSYGALSSYEQYF. CDR3 DNA: TGTGCCAGCAGTTACGGGGCCCTTAGCTCCTACGAGCAGTACTTC.

This clonotype was observed a few times. This chain uses TRBV5-6 with TRBJ1-2; D not certain. Trimming cost V 4 bases and J 4 bases, with 8 bases left between them. There are 12 residues in the CDR3. Germline values: CDR1 SGHDT, CDR2 YYEEEE. The CDR3 is CASSPAGYGYTF. The CDR3 DNA follows: TGTGCCAGCAGCCCGGCGGGCTATGGCTACACCTTC.

This clonotype was counted a few times. The CDR3 is CSARENRGAGELFF. In nucleotides, the CDR3 is TGCAGTGCTAGAGAGAACAGGGGGGCCGGGGAGCTGTTTTTT. The chain couples TRBV20-1 to TRBJ2-2; 8 nucleotides line up with TRBD1. Germline-derived CDR1 and CDR2 are DFQATT and SNEGSKA (reference sequence). The CDR3 totals 14 residues. Trimming cost V 0 bases and J 6 bases; bases outside gene matches: 3.

The V gene is TRBV12-3 or TRBV12-4, the J gene TRBJ2-7; 7 nucleotides align to TRBD2. The CDR3 is made up of 14 amino acids. Trimming at V came to 6 bases and at J to 7 bases, leaving 12 bases not matched to a gene. The CDR3 DNA reads TGTGCCAGCAGCCCGACCAGGACTAGTGGGGAGCAGTACTTC. Residues: CASSPTRTSGEQYF.

The rearrangement joins TRBV6-5 to TRBJ2-3; TRBD1 might be the D (6 bases). The V gene's germline CDR1 is MNHEY and CDR2 SVGAGI. V was trimmed by 6 bases and J by 0 bases, leaving 22 bases between them. The CDR3 spans 18 residues. CDR3 region: CASSQTIYTGYSTDTQYF. The CDR3 DNA follows: TGTGCCAGCAGCCAAACTATCTATACAGGGTATAGCACAGATACGCAGTATTTT.

The gene calls are TRBV15 and TRBJ1-1; D call uncertain. Per the germline V gene, CDR1 is LNHNV and CDR2 is YYDKDF (reference sequence). Trimming took 7 bases from V and 1 from J, leaving 4 bases between them. The CDR3 has 11 amino acids. DNA for the CDR3: TGTGCCACCACACAGAACACTGAAGCTTTCTTT. Its translation is CATTQNTEAFF.

The CDR3 loop is CASSPGAGGPTDTQYF. The CDR3 coding sequence is TGCGCCAGCAGCCCGGGAGCGGGAGGGCCCACAGATACGCAGTATTTT. This chain links TRBV5-1 with TRBJ2-3; 10 bases align to TRBD2. The CDR3 spans 16 residues. Germline CDR1 and CDR2: SGHRS and YFSETQ. V was pared by 4 bases and J by 2 bases, with 7 bases of the junction left unmatched.

This clonotype turned up a few times. The genes are TRBV7-2 and TRBJ2-5; 7 bases fit TRBD1. Per germline, CDR1 SGHTA and CDR2 FQGNSA. V was clipped by 1 base and J by 3 bases; unmatched bases: 2. The CDR3 extends over 14 amino acids. CDR3 residues: CASSLETGKETQYF. CDR3 nucleotide sequence: TGTGCCAGCAGCTTAGAGACAGGGAAAGAGACCCAGTACTTC.

J is TRBJ2-2 and V is TRBV7-2, with TRBD2 identical over 8 bases. Losses at the gene ends were 4 bases for V and 3 bases for J; bases not matched to a gene: 7. This CDR3 comprises 16 residues. Germline V gene sequence: CDR1 SGHTA, CDR2 FQGNSA. CDR3 residues: CASSSKTSAYTGELFF. Written as DNA, the CDR3 is TGTGCCAGCAGCTCCAAGACTAGCGCCTACACCGGGGAGCTGTTTTTT.

The gene calls are TRBV3-1 and TRBJ1-2; D is possibly TRBD1 (6 bases). V was cut by 0 bases and J by 2 bases, with 7 bases left in between. The CDR3 loop spans 14 amino acids. Germline V CDR1 and CDR2: LGHDT, YNNKEL (reference sequence). In DNA form, the CDR3 reads TGTGCCAGCAGCCAAGATCAGGGGAACTATGGCTACACCTTC. Translation: CASSQDQGNYGYTF.

The rearrangement joins TRBV10-3 to TRBJ2-3, with D unclear. The CDR3 runs to 14 residues. Germline CDR1 reads ENHRY; CDR2 reads SYGVKD. V lost 10 bases, J lost 2 bases, and 16 bases lay in between. In nucleotides, the CDR3 is TGTGCCACCCAAATCGTGGGGAACACAGATACGCAGTATTTT. It yields the protein CATQIVGNTDTQYF.

This clonotype was recorded a few times. The gene calls are TRBV5-1 and TRBJ2-5, with 8 positions matching TRBD2. V trimming: 2 bases; J trimming: 5 bases; junction bases outside the gene matches: 2. Germline lookup yields CDR1 SGHRS and CDR2 YFSETQ. The CDR3 extends over 13 amino acids. Here the CDR3 DNA reads TGCGCCAGCAGCTTAGGCGGGGGGGAGACCCAGTACTTC. Translating gives CASSLGGGETQYF.

This clonotype occurred once. This chain links TRBV10-3 with TRBJ2-3; D tentatively fits TRBD1 or TRBD2 (5 bases each). Germline CDR1 reads ENHRY; CDR2 reads SYGVKD. The CDR3 extends over 14 amino acids. V was cut by 4 bases and J by 5 bases, with 13 bases left in between. The CDR3 protein is CAISGKGDGDTQYF. The CDR3 bases are TGTGCCATCAGTGGAAAAGGGGACGGAGATACGCAGTATTTT.

This chain links TRBV10-3 with TRBJ1-1; D unresolved. The CDR3 is 11 residues long. Germline-derived CDR1 and CDR2 are ENHRY and SYGVKD. Trimming took 5 bases from V and 4 from J, leaving 5 bases between them. CDR3 in amino acids: CAISQSTEAFF. In nucleotides, the CDR3 is TGTGCCATCAGTCAGAGCACTGAAGCTTTCTTT.

In this sample, this clonotype turned up a few times. This chain joins TRBV9 and TRBJ1-2, with TRBD1 as a possible D gene (5 bases). This CDR3 has 16 amino acids. CDR1 SGDLS and CDR2 YYNGEE come from the germline V gene. V shed 0 bases and J shed 4 bases, with 16 bases lying between them. CDR3 coding DNA: TGTGCCAGCAGCGTAGACTCCACAGGAATTGTCTATGGCTACACCTTC. Protein: CASSVDSTGIVYGYTF.

This clonotype was observed a few times. This chain joins TRBV7-3 and TRBJ2-1; 7 bases fit TRBD1. Germline values: CDR1 SGHTA, CDR2 FQGTGA. The CDR3 length is 20 residues. The ends lost 1 base at V and 5 bases at J; junction bases unmatched: 20. CDR3 amino acids: CASSLRGWDSDRVENNEQFF. CDR3 sequence (DNA): TGTGCCAGCAGCTTAAGAGGCTGGGATTCCGACAGGGTGGAAAACAATGAGCAGTTCTTC.

DNA of the CDR3: TGTGCCAGCAACGAAATAAAGGCCTATGGCTACACCTTC. This sequence encodes CASNEIKAYGYTF. V usage is TRBV7-2 and J usage is TRBJ1-2; D is unclear. Trimming took 7 bases from V and 4 from J, leaving 13 bases between them. There are 13 residues in the CDR3. Germline CDR1 is SGHTA and CDR2 is FQGNSA.